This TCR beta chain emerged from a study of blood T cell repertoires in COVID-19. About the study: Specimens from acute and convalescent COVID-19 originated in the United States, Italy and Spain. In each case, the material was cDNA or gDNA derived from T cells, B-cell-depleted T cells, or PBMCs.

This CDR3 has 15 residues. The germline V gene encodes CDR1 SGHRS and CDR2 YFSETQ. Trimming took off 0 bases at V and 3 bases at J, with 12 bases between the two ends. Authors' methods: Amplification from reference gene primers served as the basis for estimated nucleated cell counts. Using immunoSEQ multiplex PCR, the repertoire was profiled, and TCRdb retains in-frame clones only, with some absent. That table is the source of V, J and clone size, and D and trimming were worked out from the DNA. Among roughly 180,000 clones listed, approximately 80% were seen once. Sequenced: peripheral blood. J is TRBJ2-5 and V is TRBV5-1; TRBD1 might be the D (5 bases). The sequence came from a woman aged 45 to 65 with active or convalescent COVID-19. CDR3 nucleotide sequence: TGCGCCAGCAGCTTGGCCCCAGGGAAGGAAGAGACCCAGTACTTC. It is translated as CASSLAPGKEETQYF.